The present TCR beta chain was sequenced within a study of blood T cell repertoires in COVID-19. Across the study: Samples representing acute and convalescent COVID-19 were sourced from the United States, Italy and Spain. PBMCs, B-cell-depleted T cells, or T cells provided the cDNA or gDNA that made up the material.

Sequencing was performed with immunoSEQ multiplex PCR; in TCRdb, only in-frame clones are kept and a portion is missing. The table includes under 250,000 clones, about 83% detected once. CDR1 is SGHRS, CDR2 YFSETQ, per germline. The CDR3 covers 14 residues. With 2 bases clipped from V and 7 bases from J, the junction kept 6 bases outside the gene matches. This clone was observed once. The TCR originated in a woman between 40 and 55 years old who had recovered from COVID-19. The chain recombines TRBV5-1 with TRBJ1-5, with TRBD1 identical over 7 bases. The sequencing sample was made of peripheral blood. This CDR3 is CASSLLGGEQPQHF. Written as DNA, the CDR3 is TGCGCCAGCAGCTTACTAGGGGGCGAGCAGCCCCAGCATTTT.